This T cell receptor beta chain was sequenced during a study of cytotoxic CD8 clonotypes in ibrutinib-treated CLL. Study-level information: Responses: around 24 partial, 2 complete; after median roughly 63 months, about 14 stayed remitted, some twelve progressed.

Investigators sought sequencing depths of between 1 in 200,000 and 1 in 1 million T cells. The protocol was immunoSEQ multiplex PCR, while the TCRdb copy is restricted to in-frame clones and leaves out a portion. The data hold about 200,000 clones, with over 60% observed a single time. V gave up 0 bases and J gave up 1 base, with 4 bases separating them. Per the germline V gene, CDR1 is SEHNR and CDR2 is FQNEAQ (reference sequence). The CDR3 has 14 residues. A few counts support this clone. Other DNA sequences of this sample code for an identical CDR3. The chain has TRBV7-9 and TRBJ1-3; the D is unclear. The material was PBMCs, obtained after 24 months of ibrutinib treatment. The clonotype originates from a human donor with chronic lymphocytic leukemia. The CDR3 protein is CASSLAGSGNTIYF. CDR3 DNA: TGTGCCAGCAGCTTAGCAGGGTCTGGAAACACCATATATTTT.